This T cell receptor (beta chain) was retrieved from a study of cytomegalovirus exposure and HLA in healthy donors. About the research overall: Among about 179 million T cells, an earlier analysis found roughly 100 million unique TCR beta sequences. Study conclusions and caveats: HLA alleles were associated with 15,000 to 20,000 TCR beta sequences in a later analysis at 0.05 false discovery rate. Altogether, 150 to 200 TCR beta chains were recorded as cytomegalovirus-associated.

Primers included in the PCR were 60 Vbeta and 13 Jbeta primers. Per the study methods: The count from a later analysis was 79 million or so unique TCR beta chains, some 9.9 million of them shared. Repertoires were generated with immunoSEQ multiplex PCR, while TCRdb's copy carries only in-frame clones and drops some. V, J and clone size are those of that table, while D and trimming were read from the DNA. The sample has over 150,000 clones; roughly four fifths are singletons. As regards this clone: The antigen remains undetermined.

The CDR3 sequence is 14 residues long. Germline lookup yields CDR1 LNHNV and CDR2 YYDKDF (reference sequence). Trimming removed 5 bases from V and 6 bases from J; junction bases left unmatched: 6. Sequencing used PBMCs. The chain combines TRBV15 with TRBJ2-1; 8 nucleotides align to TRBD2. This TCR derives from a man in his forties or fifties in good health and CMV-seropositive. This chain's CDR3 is CATSSGLGGNEQFF. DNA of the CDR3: TGTGCCACCAGCTCGGGACTAGGGGGCAATGAGCAGTTCTTC.